These T cell receptor beta chains were read from a single sample in a study of CD8 T cells in ankylosing spondylitis. TCRdb re-analysed the 5' RACE reads in MiXCR, keeping a single row per CDR3 protein. This sample yields some 140,000 distinct CDR3 sequences, of which about 8% are seen a single time; 6% to 8% belongs to the top ten. The material sequenced was synovial fluid, either unsorted or a sorted T cell fraction (not recorded which). The receptors shown here come from a male donor with ankylosing spondylitis. The CDR3 runs from the conserved cysteine through the conserved F or W. Each record gives: V gene, clone size, D gene, J gene, CDR3 DNA, CDR3 protein. The D gene is left open where the match is weak. The size field reads how often the clone was seen (once, few, many) or a class if it is expanded.

V: TRBV2
size: few
D: -
J: TRBJ2-5
DNA: TGTGCCAGCTTTTTGGGACGGGAGACCCAGTACTTC
CDR3: CASFLGRETQYF

V: TRBV5-6
size: many
D: TRBD1
J: TRBJ1-3
DNA: TGTGCCAGCAGCCGGTTGAACAGGGGAATCCTCCCCGGAGCTGGAAACACCATATATTTT
CDR3: CASSRLNRGILPGAGNTIYF

V: TRBV20-1
size: large
D: -
J: TRBJ1-6
DNA: TGCAGTGCTAGTCGGAATTATAATTCACCCCTCCACTTT
CDR3: CSASRNYNSPLHF

V: TRBV6-1
size: many
D: -
J: TRBJ1-2
DNA: TGTGCCAGCAGTAAGCCGTCGAGGGGCTATGGCTACACCTTC
CDR3: CASSKPSRGYGYTF

V: TRBV12-3/TRBV12-4
size: many
D: -
J: TRBJ1-5
DNA: TGTGCCAGCAGTTTAGCTTCAGGGGTTCAGCCCCAGCATTTT
CDR3: CASSLASGVQPQHF

V: TRBV5-4
size: many
D: -
J: TRBJ2-7
DNA: TGTGCCAGCAGCTTAGTTACCGGGACACTAACCTACGAGCAGTACTTC
CDR3: CASSLVTGTLTYEQYF

V: TRBV6-1
size: many
D: -
J: TRBJ1-5
DNA: TGTGCCAGCAACTACCTTCACGGGGGTAATCAGCCCCAGCATTTT
CDR3: CASNYLHGGNQPQHF

V: TRBV20-1
size: many
D: -
J: TRBJ2-7
DNA: TGCAGTGCTAGAGAGGGCGGGGGCGACTACGAGCAGTACTTC
CDR3: CSAREGGGDYEQYF

V: TRBV2
size: many
D: TRBD1
J: TRBJ2-1
DNA: TGTGCCAGCAATGGGGACAGGGGGTACAATGAGCAGTTCTTC
CDR3: CASNGDRGYNEQFF

V: TRBV6-2/TRBV6-3
size: few
D: -
J: TRBJ1-2
DNA: TGTGCCAGCAGTCCGAGGACCACAGGCTACACCTTC
CDR3: CASSPRTTGYTF

V: TRBV27
size: many
D: -
J: TRBJ2-2
DNA: TGTGCCAGCAGTTTTTTGACCGGGGAGCTGTTTTTT
CDR3: CASSFLTGELFF

V: TRBV7-8
size: many
D: -
J: TRBJ2-1
DNA: TGTGCCAGCAGTAGGGGGGCGTGGATGTACGATGAGCAGTTCTTC
CDR3: CASSRGAWMYDEQFF